This T cell receptor beta chain is drawn from a study of blood T cell repertoires in COVID-19. Only in-frame clones appear in the TCRdb table, and some are missing; sequencing was by immunoSEQ multiplex PCR. This table has about 170,000 clones, about 80% appearing once. The ends lost 4 bases at V and 9 bases at J; junction bases unmatched: 8. Germline-derived CDR1 and CDR2 are SGHDN and FVKESK. CDR3 length: 15 amino acids. J is TRBJ2-5 and V is TRBV14; 13 bases line up with TRBD2. The clonotype was recovered from a human donor with acute or convalescent COVID-19. The donor label of this sample is uncertain. The specimen sequenced was peripheral blood. In DNA, the CDR3 is TGTGCCAGCAGCCCCGGACTAGCGGGAGTATGGGCCCAGTACTTC. Amino acids: CASSPGLAGVWAQYF.